The rows below give T cell receptor delta chains drawn from one sample of a study of human gamma delta and Vdelta1 T cells. Their cognate antigens are unknown. TCRdb re-processed the PCR reads using CATT. The sample yields 5,500 to 7,500 delta-chain clones, around two fifths seen once. Input material: Vdelta1 gamma-delta T cells from blood grown in culture (DOT cells). All receptors come from a human donor in good health. The CDR3 runs from the conserved cysteine through the conserved F or W. A D gene is named only where the DNA matches it firmly. Not all rows give a size; the values are once, few, many and, for expanded clones, a class.

V gene	J gene	clone size	D gene	CDR3 DNA	CDR3 protein
TRDV1	TRDJ1	.	.	TGTGCTCTTGGGGAACCCGGCCTGCAGGAGGGAACCGATAAACTCATCTTT	CALGEPGLQEGTDKLIF
TRDV1	TRDJ1	few	TRDD3	TGTGCTCTTGGGTATCGCAGTACTGGGGGACCCTCGGGTAAACTCATCTTT	CALGYRSTGGPSGKLIF
TRDV1	TRDJ1	few	TRDD3	TGTGCTCTTGGGGAACTTTATATATCACAGGGATACGCCGATAAACTCATCTTT	CALGELYISQGYADKLIF
TRDV1	TRDJ1	few	.	TGTGCTCTTGGGGAACTAGCCCTCTCCACAGGTAAACTCATCTTT	CALGELALSTGKLIF
TRDV1	TRDJ1	.	.	TGTGCTCTTGGGGAAGGTTACAGCCCCCGCCCATACACCGATAAACTCATCTTT	CALGEGYSPRPYTDKLIF
TRDV1	TRDJ1	few	TRDD3	TGTGCTCTTGGGGAACTCGGGGCGGCTATATTCCCAACTGGGGGATATTTGGTTAAACTCATCTTT	CALGELGAAIFPTGGYLVKLIF
TRDV1	TRDJ4	.	TRDD3	TGTGCTCTTGGGGACGCCTTCCTAAGCTCTACTGGGGGATCCGAGGGCCCCCTGATCTTT	CALGDAFLSSTGGSEGPLIF
TRDV1	TRDJ1	.	.	TGTGCTCTTGGGGAAGAATCCGAGTACACCGATAAACTCATCTTT	CALGEESEYTDKLIF
TRDV1	TRDJ1	.	TRDD2	TGTGCTCTTGGGGAGGCTTTCCTACTCGCGGGGACCGATAAACTCATCTTT	CALGEAFLLAGTDKLIF
TRDV1	TRDJ1	.	TRDD3	TGTGCTCTTGGGGAAAGACGCCTTCCCACTTACTGGGGGCTCAAAGGGTCAATCGATAAACTCATCTTT	CALGERRLPTYWGLKGSIDKLIF
TRDV1	TRDJ1	.	TRDD3	TGTGCTCTTGGGGAACTAGGAAGAATGCTGGGGGATAGGCGCACCGATAAGCTCATCTTT	CALGELGRMLGDRRTDKLIF
TRDV1	TRDJ1	few	TRDD3	TGTGCTCTTGGGGAACTATACCCTACTTCCGATGCTTACTGGGGGTTATGGTACACCGATAAACTCATCTTT	CALGELYPTSDAYWGLWYTDKLIF
TRDV1	TRDJ1	.	TRDD3	TGTGCTCTTGGGGAACTATTGGGGATACCCCCGGAGGGACGCGATAAACTCATCTTT	CALGELLGIPPEGRDKLIF
TRDV1	TRDJ1	few	TRDD3	TGTGCTCTTGGGGAACCAGTCCTACGATTGGTGGGGGATGTCGATAAACTCATCTTT	CALGEPVLRLVGDVDKLIF
TRDV1	TRDJ1	.	TRDD3	TGTGCTCTTGGGGACCCCTTTCTTTCCAGCTCTCTACTGGGGGATACGCGGACCGATAAACTCATCTTT	CALGDPFLSSSLLGDTRTDKLIF
TRDV1	TRDJ1	few	TRDD3	TGTGCTCTTGGGGAAAAGACCCTTCGGCCGAAAGGGCTGGGGGATATTGGCACCGATAAACTCATCTTT	CALGEKTLRPKGLGDIGTDKLIF
TRDV1	TRDJ1	.	.	TGTGCTCTTGGGGACCCCTTCCCCAAAGACTGGCAAGGGGGCGATAAACTCATCTTT	CALGDPFPKDWQGGDKLIF
TRDV1	TRDJ1	.	TRDD3	TGTGCTCTTGGGGAACCGACCCCCTACTGGGGGATAAAGTACACCGATAAACTCATCTTT	CALGEPTPYWGIKYTDKLIF
TRDV1	TRDJ4	.	.	TGTGCTCTTGGGGCTGGCCGAGCTACTACACCCCTGATCTTT	CALGAGRATTPLIF
TRDV1	TRDJ3	.	TRDD3	TGTGCTCTTGGGGAAAGGAGGTGGGGGAGCTCCTGGGACACCCGACAGATGTTTTTC	CALGERRWGSSWDTRQMFF
TRDV1	TRDJ1	few	TRDD2	TGTGCTCTTGGGGCTTTGCCTTCCTACGGTTTCGAGTACACCGATAAACTCATCTTT	CALGALPSYGFEYTDKLIF
TRDV1	TRDJ1	.	.	TGTGCTCTTGGGGAACTACGGCCTGCTTTCTCCTCGCCCGATAAACTCATCTTT	CALGELRPAFSSPDKLIF
TRDV1	TRDJ1	few	.	TGTGCTCTTGGGGACGTAACCCCAGCAACGCGTCCAACCATCAAACTCATCTTT	CALGDVTPATRPTIKLIF
TRDV1	TRDJ1	.	TRDD3	TGTGCTCTTGGGGAAACAGGGATACGGCGCTACACCGATAAACTCATCTTT	CALGETGIRRYTDKLIF
TRDV1	TRDJ1	.	TRDD2	TGTGCTCTTGGGTTTCTTTTCCTTCCTCCTAATGACCCCGTAAGACCTCACCACCATAAACTCATCTTT	CALGFLFLPPNDPVRPHHHKLIF
TRDV1	TRDJ1	.	TRDD3	TGTGCTCTTGGGGACCCCATACTGGGGGATAATGTCGGCACCGATAAACTCATCTTT	CALGDPILGDNVGTDKLIF
TRDV1	TRDJ1	.	TRDD2	TGTGCTCTTGGGGAACTGGTCGGCCGGACACCTTCCTACAAGCTGGGGGGTTACACCGATAAACTCATCTTT	CALGELVGRTPSYKLGGYTDKLIF
TRDV1	TRDJ1	.	TRDD3	TGTGCTCTTGGGGAACGGCTTCCCATTCAGCTGGGGATACGCCCATACACCGATAAACTCATCTTT	CALGERLPIQLGIRPYTDKLIF
TRDV1	TRDJ1	.	TRDD3	TGTGCTCTGCCGTCCGTGGGGGATACGAGGGGCCATCTGACCGATAAACTCATCTTT	CALPSVGDTRGHLTDKLIF
TRDV1	TRDJ1	.	TRDD3	TGTGCTCTTGGGGTAGGACAGACTGGGGGATACAGTACGTACACCGATAAACTCATCTTT	CALGVGQTGGYSTYTDKLIF
TRDV2	TRDJ1	.	.	TGTGCCTGTGCCACTAGGAAAGGGCGCACCGATAAACTCATCTTT	CACATRKGRTDKLIF
TRDV1	TRDJ1	few	TRDD3	TGTGCTCTTGGGGATCAATCGCGGGAATTCCTCGGGTACTGGGGACCTACCGTGTACACCGATAAACTCATCTTT	CALGDQSREFLGYWGPTVYTDKLIF
TRDV1	TRDJ1	medium-sized	TRDD3	TGTGCTCTTGGGAAGGGGCCCGCCTTCCAACCCACTGGGGGACCAAAAACCGGTAAACTCATCTTT	CALGKGPAFQPTGGPKTGKLIF
TRDV1	TRDJ1	.	TRDD3	TGTGCTCTTGGGGAACTCAGAGGCCCATCTACGCCCAATCTACTGGGGGATACCGAGGACTGCAAACTCATCTTT	CALGELRGPSTPNLLGDTEDCKLIF
TRDV1	TRDJ1	medium-sized	TRDD3	TGTGCTCTTGGGGACTCCACAGCTAACTTACTTGGGGGATGGCCGGCGTTCACCGATAAACTCATCTTT	CALGDSTANLLGGWPAFTDKLIF
TRDV1	TRDJ1	.	.	TGTGCTCTTGGGGAACTAACCTACGTGGAAAAGTACACCGATAAACTCATCTTT	CALGELTYVEKYTDKLIF
TRDV1	TRDJ1	medium-sized	TRDD3	TGTGCTCTTGGGGGACATGGGGGGATACGCCAACCAAGACTCATCTTT	CALGGHGGIRQPRLIF
TRDV3	TRDJ1	few	TRDD3	TGTGCCTTTAGGCCTACACTGTACTGGGGGATAGTAGGCACCGATAAACTCATCTTT	CAFRPTLYWGIVGTDKLIF
TRDV1	TRDJ1	medium-sized	TRDD3	TGTGCTCTTGGACTCAGCACCTGGGGATACACCCTAACTCGGGGCACCGATAAACTCATCTTT	CALGLSTWGYTLTRGTDKLIF
TRDV1	TRDJ1	.	TRDD3	TGTGCTCTTGGGGACAAGAGAACCTTCCTACGTAACCCTACTGGGGGATACGCGGAACTCATCTTT	CALGDKRTFLRNPTGGYAELIF
TRDV1	TRDJ1	.	.	TGTGCTCTTGGGGAACTTAGGGGATTTTGGCGGGACGGACCTCAGTACACCGATAAACTCATCTTT	CALGELRGFWRDGPQYTDKLIF
TRDV1	TRDJ1	.	.	TGTGCTCTTGGGGAACTATCCCTACGGACCTACACCGATAAACTCATCTTT	CALGELSLRTYTDKLIF
TRDV1	TRDJ2	.	TRDD3	TGTGCTCTTGGGGAGCGGTTGACTGGGGGTCCTTCTTTGACAGCACAACTCTTCTTT	CALGERLTGGPSLTAQLFF
TRAV38-2/DV8	TRDJ1	.	.	TGTGCTTTTGAGTTCCTACGGGGTTGTGGGGGGCCCCCGACCGATAAACTCATCTTT	CAFEFLRGCGGPPTDKLIF
TRDV1	TRDJ1	.	TRDD3	TGTGCTCTTGGGGAATATGGACCTACCGAACTGGGGGTGACCGATAAACTCATCTTT	CALGEYGPTELGVTDKLIF
TRDV1	TRDJ1	.	TRDD3	TGTGCTCTTGGGGAACTACCCTCCTACTCCCAACCCTGGGGGAAAAACACCGATAAACTCATCTTT	CALGELPSYSQPWGKNTDKLIF
TRDV1	TRDJ1	.	TRDD3	TGTGCTCTTGGGGAACCAGGGCCTTCTTGGATACGCTACACCGATAAACTCATCTTT	CALGEPGPSWIRYTDKLIF
TRDV1	TRDJ1	few	TRDD3	TGTGCTCTTGGGGCCCCGGGTTCCGCGAATGGGGATACAAAGGATTACACCGATAAACTCATCTTT	CALGAPGSANGDTKDYTDKLIF
TRDV1	TRDJ1	.	TRDD3	TGTGCTCTTGGGGAAAGGACCCCTACAAAGCCCTGGGGGACGTACACCGATAAACTCATCTTT	CALGERTPTKPWGTYTDKLIF
TRDV1	TRDJ1	.	.	TGTGCTCTTGTGCCCAACAACAGGGGGCCCTCCGCGGGGACCGATAAACTCATCTTT	CALVPNNRGPSAGTDKLIF
TRDV1	TRDJ1	.	TRDD3	TGTGCTCTTGGGGCCCATACTGGGGGTCACGATAAACTCATCTTT	CALGAHTGGHDKLIF
TRDV1	TRDJ1	few	.	TGTGCTCTTGGGCCAATCCTACGAAGGGCGCTGGGGAAAGGGACCGATAAACTCATCTTT	CALGPILRRALGKGTDKLIF
TRDV1	TRDJ1	.	.	TGTGCTCTTGGGGAACGGGACCCCTACCGCACCGATAAACTCATCTTT	CALGERDPYRTDKLIF